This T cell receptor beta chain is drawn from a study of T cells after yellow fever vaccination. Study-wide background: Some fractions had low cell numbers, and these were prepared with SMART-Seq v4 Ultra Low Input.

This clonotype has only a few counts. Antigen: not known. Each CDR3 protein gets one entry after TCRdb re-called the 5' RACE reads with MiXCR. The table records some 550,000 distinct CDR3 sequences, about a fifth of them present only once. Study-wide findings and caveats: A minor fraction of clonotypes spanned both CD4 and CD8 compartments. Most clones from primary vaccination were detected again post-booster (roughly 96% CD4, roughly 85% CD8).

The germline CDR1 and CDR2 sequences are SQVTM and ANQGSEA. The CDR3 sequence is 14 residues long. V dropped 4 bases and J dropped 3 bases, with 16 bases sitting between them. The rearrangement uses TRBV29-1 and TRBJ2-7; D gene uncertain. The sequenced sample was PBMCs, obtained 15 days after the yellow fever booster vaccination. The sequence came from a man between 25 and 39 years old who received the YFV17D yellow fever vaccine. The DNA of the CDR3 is TGCAGCGTTGGCAGCTTGGACGGAATCTACGAGCAGTACTTC. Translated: CSVGSLDGIYEQYF.